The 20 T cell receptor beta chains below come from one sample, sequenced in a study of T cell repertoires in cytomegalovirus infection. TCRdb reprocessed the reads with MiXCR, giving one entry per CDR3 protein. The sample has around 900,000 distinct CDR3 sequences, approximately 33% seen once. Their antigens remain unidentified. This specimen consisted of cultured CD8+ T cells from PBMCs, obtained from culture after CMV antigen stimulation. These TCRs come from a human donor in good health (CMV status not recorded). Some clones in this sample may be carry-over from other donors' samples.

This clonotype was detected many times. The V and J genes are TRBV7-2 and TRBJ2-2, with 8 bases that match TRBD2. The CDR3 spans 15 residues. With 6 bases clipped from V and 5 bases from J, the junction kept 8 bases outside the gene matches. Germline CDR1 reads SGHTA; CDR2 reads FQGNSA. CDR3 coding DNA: TGTGCCAGCAGTCCTTCGCCGGGGGGGACCGGGGAGCTGTTTTTT. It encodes CASSPSPGGTGELFF.

The CDR3 sequence is CAISESPTGSLGTNVLTF. The DNA for the CDR3 is TGTGCCATCAGTGAGTCTCCAACAGGGTCTCTGGGGACCAACGTCCTGACTTTC. V gene TRBV10-3 combines with J gene TRBJ2-6; D may be TRBD1 (6 bases). The V gene's germline CDR1 is ENHRY and CDR2 SYGVKD. The CDR3 is 18 residues long. The germline V and J ends were trimmed by 0 bases and 8 bases, with 20 bases remaining between them.

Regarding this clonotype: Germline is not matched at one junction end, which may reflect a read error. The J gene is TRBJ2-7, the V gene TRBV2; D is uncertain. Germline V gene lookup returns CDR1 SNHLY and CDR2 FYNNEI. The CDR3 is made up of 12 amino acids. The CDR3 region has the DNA TGTGCCAGCAGTAATTTCGTAGAATCGGACGCCTTC. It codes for CASSNFVESDAF.

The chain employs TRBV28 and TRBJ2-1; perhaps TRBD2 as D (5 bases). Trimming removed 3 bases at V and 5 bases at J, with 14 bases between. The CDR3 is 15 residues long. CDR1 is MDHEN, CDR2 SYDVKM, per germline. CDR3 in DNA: TGTGCCAGCAGTTTCGCGACTAATTCAAACAATGAGCAGTTCTTC. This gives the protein CASSFATNSNNEQFF. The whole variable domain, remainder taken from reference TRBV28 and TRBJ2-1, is DVKVTQSSRYLVKRTGEKVFLECVQDMDHENMFWYRQDPGLGLRLIYFSYDVKMKEKGDIPEGYSVSREKKERFSLILESASTNQTSMYLCASSFATNSNNEQFFGPGTRLTVL.

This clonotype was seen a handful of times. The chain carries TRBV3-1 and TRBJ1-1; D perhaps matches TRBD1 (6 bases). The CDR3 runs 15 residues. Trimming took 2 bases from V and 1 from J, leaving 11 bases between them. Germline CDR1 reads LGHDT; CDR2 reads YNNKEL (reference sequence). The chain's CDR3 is CASSQSGVGNTEAFF. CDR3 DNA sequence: TGTGCCAGCAGCCAATCAGGGGTCGGGAACACTGAAGCTTTCTTT.

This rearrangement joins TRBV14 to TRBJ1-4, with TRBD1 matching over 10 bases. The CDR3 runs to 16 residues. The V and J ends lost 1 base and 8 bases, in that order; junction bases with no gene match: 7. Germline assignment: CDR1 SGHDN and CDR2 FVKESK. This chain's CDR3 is CASSQGTGGVYEKLFF. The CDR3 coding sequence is TGTGCCAGCAGCCAAGGGACAGGGGGTGTTTACGAAAAACTGTTTTTT.

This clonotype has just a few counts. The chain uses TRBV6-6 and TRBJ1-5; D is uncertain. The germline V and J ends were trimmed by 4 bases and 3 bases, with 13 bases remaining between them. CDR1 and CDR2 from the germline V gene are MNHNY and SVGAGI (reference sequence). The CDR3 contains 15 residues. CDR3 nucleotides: TGTGCCAGCAGTTGGACTGGAGGACCCAATCAGCCCCAGCATTTT. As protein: CASSWTGGPNQPQHF.

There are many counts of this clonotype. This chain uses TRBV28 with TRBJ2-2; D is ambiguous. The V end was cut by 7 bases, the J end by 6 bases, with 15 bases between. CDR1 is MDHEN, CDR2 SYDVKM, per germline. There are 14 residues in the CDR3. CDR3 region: CASISTRSAGELFF. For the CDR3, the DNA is TGTGCCAGCATCAGCACCAGGTCCGCCGGGGAGCTGTTTTTT.

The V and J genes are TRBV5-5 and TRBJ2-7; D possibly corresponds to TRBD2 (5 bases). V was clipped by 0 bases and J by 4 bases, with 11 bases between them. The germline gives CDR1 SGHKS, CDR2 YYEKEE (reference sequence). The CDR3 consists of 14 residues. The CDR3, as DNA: TGTGCCAGCAGCTTGGGTCGGAGGAAATACGAGCAGTACGTC. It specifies CASSLGRRKYEQYV.

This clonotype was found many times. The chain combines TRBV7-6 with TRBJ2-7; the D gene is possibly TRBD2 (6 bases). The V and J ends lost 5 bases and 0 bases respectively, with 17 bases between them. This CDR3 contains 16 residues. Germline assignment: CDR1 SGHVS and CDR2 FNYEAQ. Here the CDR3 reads CASSQTGDLFSYEQYF. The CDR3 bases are TGTGCCAGCAGCCAAACGGGGGACTTGTTCTCCTACGAGCAGTACTTC. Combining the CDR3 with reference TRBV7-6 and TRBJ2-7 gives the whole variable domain GAGVSQSPRYKVTKRGQDVALRCDPISGHVSLYWYRQALGQGPEFLTYFNYEAQQDKSGLPNDRFSAERPEGSISTLTIQRTEQRDSAMYRCASSQTGDLFSYEQYFGPGTRLTVT.

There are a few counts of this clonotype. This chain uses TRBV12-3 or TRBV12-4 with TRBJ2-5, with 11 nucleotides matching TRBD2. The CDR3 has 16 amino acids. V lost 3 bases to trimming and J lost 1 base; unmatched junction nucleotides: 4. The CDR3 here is CASSFWLAGGQETQYF. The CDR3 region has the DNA TGTGCCAGCAGTTTCTGGCTAGCGGGGGGCCAAGAGACCCAGTACTTC.

The CDR3 here is CASSYREQPQHF. The CDR3 coding sequence is TGTGCCAGCAGTTACCGCGAGCAGCCCCAGCATTTT. The rearrangement joins TRBV6-2 or TRBV6-3 to TRBJ1-5; D not resolved. The germline V and J ends were trimmed by 2 bases and 7 bases, with 6 bases remaining between them. The CDR3 is 12 residues long. Germline-derived CDR1 and CDR2 are MNHEY and SVGEGT.

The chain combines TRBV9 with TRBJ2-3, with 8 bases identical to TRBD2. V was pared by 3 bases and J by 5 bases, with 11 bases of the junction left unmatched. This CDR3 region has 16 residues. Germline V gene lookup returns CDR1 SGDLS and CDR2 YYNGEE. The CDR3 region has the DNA TGTGCCAGCAGCGGCGGAGTAGCGGGGTTAAGAGATACGCAGTATTTT. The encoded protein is CASSGGVAGLRDTQYF.

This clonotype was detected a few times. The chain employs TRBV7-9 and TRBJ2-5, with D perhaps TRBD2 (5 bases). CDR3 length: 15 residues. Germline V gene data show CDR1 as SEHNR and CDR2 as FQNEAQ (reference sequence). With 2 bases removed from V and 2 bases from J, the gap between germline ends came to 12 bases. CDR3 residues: CASSLHGGKQETQYF. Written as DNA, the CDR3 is TGTGCCAGCAGCTTACACGGAGGAAAACAAGAGACCCAGTACTTC.

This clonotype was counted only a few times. CDR3 residues: CSVEDVVAGGPVNEQFF. The DNA for the CDR3 is TGCAGCGTTGAAGATGTGGTAGCGGGGGGGCCAGTCAATGAGCAGTTCTTC. The chain links TRBV29-1 to TRBJ2-1; 11 bases agree with TRBD2. V gave up 0 bases and J gave up 6 bases; unmatched junction bases: 10. This CDR3 spans 17 amino acids. Germline CDR1 is SQVTM and CDR2 is ANQGSEA.

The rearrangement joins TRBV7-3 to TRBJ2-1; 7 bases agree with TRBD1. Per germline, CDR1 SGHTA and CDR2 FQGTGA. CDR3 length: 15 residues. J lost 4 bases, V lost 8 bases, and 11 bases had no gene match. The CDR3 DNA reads TGTGCCAGCGCCCAAGGAACAGGGGTATACAATGAGCAGTTCTTC. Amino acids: CASAQGTGVYNEQFF.

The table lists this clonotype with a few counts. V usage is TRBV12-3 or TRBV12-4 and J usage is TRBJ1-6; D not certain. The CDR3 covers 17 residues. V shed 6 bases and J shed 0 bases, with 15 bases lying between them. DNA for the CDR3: TGTGCCAGCAGCTTCGACGGCGCGAGCTCCTATAATTCACCCCTCCACTTT. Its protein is CASSFDGASSYNSPLHF.

The CDR3 coding sequence is TGTGCCAGCAGCTTAGAGTATAGGGGACTATGGGCCATGAACACTGAAGCTTTCTTT. Translating gives CASSLEYRGLWAMNTEAFF. V and J are TRBV11-3 and TRBJ1-1, with D tentatively TRBD1 (5 bases). In germline, CDR1 is SGHNT, CDR2 YENEEA. V was clipped by 0 bases and J by 0 bases, with 20 bases between them. CDR3 size: 19 residues. Supplemented by reference TRBV11-3 and TRBJ1-1, the full variable domain reads EAGVVQSPRYKIIEKKQPVAFWCNPISGHNTLYWYLQNLGQGPELLIRYENEEAVDDSQLPKDRFSAERLKGVDSTLKIQPAELGDSAVYLCASSLEYRGLWAMNTEAFFGQGTRLTVV.

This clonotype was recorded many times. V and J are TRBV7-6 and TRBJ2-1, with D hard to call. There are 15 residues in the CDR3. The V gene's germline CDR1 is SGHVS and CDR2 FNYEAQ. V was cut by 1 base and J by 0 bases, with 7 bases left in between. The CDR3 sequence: CASSLVGGSYNEQFF. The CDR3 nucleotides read TGTGCCAGCAGCTTAGTCGGCGGCTCCTACAATGAGCAGTTCTTC.

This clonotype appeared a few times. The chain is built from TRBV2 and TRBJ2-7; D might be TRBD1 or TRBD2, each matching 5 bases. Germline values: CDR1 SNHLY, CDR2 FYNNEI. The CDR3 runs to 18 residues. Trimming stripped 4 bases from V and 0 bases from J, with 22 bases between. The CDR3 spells CASSVPRAGTLNSYEQYF. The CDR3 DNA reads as TGTGCCAGCAGTGTGCCCCGGGCAGGGACCCTGAACTCCTACGAGCAGTACTTC.